This entry is about one TCR beta chain. The CDR3 loop spans 15 amino acids. V was clipped by 3 bases and J by 6 bases; unmatched bases: 9. The germline CDR1 and CDR2 sequences are SGDLS and YYNGEE. This sample stems from a study of T cells in tuberculosis. Libraries were prepared by immunoSEQ multiplex PCR; TCRdb keeps only in-frame clonotypes and omits some of them. The sample lists 30,000 to 35,000 clones, 93% occurring once. Time point defined: new active TB diagnosis, blood taken before or within 7 days of starting treatment. V gene TRBV9 combines with J gene TRBJ1-2; 9 nucleotides line up with TRBD1. The sequenced sample was PBMCs, obtained at tuberculosis diagnosis. The TCR was taken from an adult with tuberculosis. The CDR3 spells CASSGWDREANGYTF. CDR3 nucleotides: TGTGCCAGCAGCGGATGGGACAGGGAGGCGAATGGCTACACCTTC.